The 32 T cell receptor beta chains below come from one sample, sequenced in a study of T-cell memory formation after mild COVID-19. Each CDR3 protein gets one entry after TCRdb re-called the 5' RACE reads with MiXCR. The sample holds around 400,000 distinct CDR3 sequences; less than 25% are singletons and the top ten take 8.5% to 9%. The sample taken for sequencing was PBMCs or a T cell subset sorted from them (not recorded which). These TCRs come from an adult woman who had mild COVID-19 (a few samples of this study predate the infection). Cell type and time point are not known.

This clonotype was observed at least ten times. J is TRBJ2-3 and V is TRBV5-1; a possible D gene is TRBD1 (5 bases). Deletions cut 6 bases from V and 5 bases from J, with 16 bases between. CDR1 and CDR2 (germline): SGHRS, YFSETQ. The CDR3 contains 14 residues. The CDR3 DNA reads TGCGCCAGCAAGGGGTGGGCTAGTGAAGATACGCAGTATTTT. This translates into CASKGWASEDTQYF.

This clonotype has more than one count but fewer than ten. V usage is TRBV5-1 and J usage is TRBJ2-7, with D uncertain. Trimming removed 2 bases at V and 4 bases at J, with 10 bases between. The germline CDR1 and CDR2 sequences are SGHRS and YFSETQ. The CDR3 has 13 amino acids. The CDR3 here is CASSLISEYEQYF. CDR3 coding DNA: TGCGCCAGCAGCTTAATATCCGAGTACGAGCAGTACTTC.

This sequence joins TRBV7-9 and TRBJ2-3, with D perhaps matching TRBD2 (6 bases). V was cut by 11 bases and J by 1 base, with 13 bases left in between. Germline V gene sequence: CDR1 SEHNR, CDR2 FQNEAQ (reference sequence). CDR3 length: 13 residues. CDR3 sequence (DNA): TGTGCCCCGGGGGAGTTCCGCACAGATACGCAGTATTTT. Amino acids: CAPGEFRTDTQYF.

This clonotype was recorded a few times. This chain links TRBV4-1 with TRBJ2-5; D unclear. The CDR3 covers 14 residues. Trimming shortened V by 6 bases and J by 1 base, and 12 bases separated the two germline ends. Germline V gives CDR1 MGHRA, CDR2 YSYEKL. CDR3: CASSQWGFQETQYF. The DNA of the CDR3 is TGCGCCAGCAGTCAGTGGGGATTCCAAGAGACCCAGTACTTC.

This chain connects TRBV20-1 to TRBJ2-7, with 12 bases aligning to TRBD1. There are 15 residues in the CDR3. With V trimmed by 1 base and J by 1 base, 2 bases remained unmatched. In germline, CDR1 is DFQATT, CDR2 SNEGSKA (reference sequence). The DNA for the CDR3 is TGCAGTGCTAGAGCGGGACAGGGGGCGTCCTACGAGCAGTACTTC. Its translation is CSARAGQGASYEQYF.

The chain links TRBV7-6 to TRBJ2-1; D is unclear. Germline-derived CDR1 and CDR2 are SGHVS and FNYEAQ. With 1 base removed from V and 2 bases from J, the gap between germline ends came to 12 bases. CDR3 length: 16 residues. Written as DNA, the CDR3 is TGTGCCAGCAGCTTAGGGGCCCAAGTAGCCTACAATGAGCAGTTCTTC. Its translation: CASSLGAQVAYNEQFF.

The chain employs TRBV24-1 and TRBJ2-7; D is possibly TRBD2 (5 bases). The CDR3 runs to 14 residues. CDR1 is KGHDR and CDR2 is SFDVKD in the germline V gene. V lost 5 bases and J 9 bases, leaving 19 bases between the germline ends. DNA for the CDR3: TGTGCCACCAGTGCCGGGCTCCAGACGGCGGGGCAGTACTTC. The encoded protein is CATSAGLQTAGQYF.

The chain recombines TRBV20-1 with TRBJ1-1; tentatively, D is TRBD1 (6 bases). The germline V gene has CDR1 DFQATT and CDR2 SNEGSKA (reference sequence). The CDR3 has 11 amino acids. Trimming took 7 bases from V and 3 from J, leaving 9 bases between them. For the CDR3, the DNA is TGCAGTGTCGAGGGGGACACTGAAGCTTTCTTT. This codes for CSVEGDTEAFF.

The gene calls are TRBV12-3 or TRBV12-4 and TRBJ2-2; D unclear. This CDR3 is 14 amino acids long. Trimming left V 8 bases short and J 6 bases short, with 16 bases between. The CDR3 protein is CASRQMESAGELFF. The CDR3 DNA is TGTGCCAGCCGCCAAATGGAGAGCGCCGGGGAGCTGTTTTTT.

The genes are TRBV5-8 and TRBJ2-1, with TRBD2 identical over 11 bases. The CDR3 runs 15 residues. With V trimmed by 5 bases and J by 8 bases, 9 bases remained unmatched. Germline assignment: CDR1 SGHTS and CDR2 YDEGEE. This CDR3 reads CASRLSGGAPDEQFF. DNA of the CDR3: TGTGCCAGCAGACTTAGCGGGGGGGCCCCCGATGAGCAGTTCTTC.

This clonotype was found a few times. This sequence joins TRBV2 and TRBJ2-5, with 7 bases identical to TRBD1. The ends lost 8 bases at V and 5 bases at J; junction bases unmatched: 5. Germline V CDR1 and CDR2: SNHLY, FYNNEI. The CDR3 sequence is 12 residues long. CDR3 sequence: CASDRDRETQYF. CDR3 nucleotides: TGTGCCAGCGACAGGGATAGGGAGACCCAGTACTTC.

A few counts support this clonotype. The chain links TRBV30 to TRBJ2-3, with D perhaps TRBD1 (6 bases). Germline CDR1 and CDR2: GTSNPN and SVGIG (reference sequence). Trimming stripped 4 bases from V and 4 bases from J, with 15 bases between. The length of the CDR3 is 14 residues. CDR3 protein: CAWTQGLPPDTQYF. CDR3 sequence (DNA): TGTGCCTGGACCCAGGGGTTGCCTCCAGATACGCAGTATTTT.

In its sample, this clonotype was seen once. V usage is TRBV20-1 and J usage is TRBJ2-7; TRBD2 might be the D (5 bases). Per germline, CDR1 DFQATT and CDR2 SNEGSKA (reference sequence). Trimming cost V 0 bases and J 2 bases, with 14 bases left between them. The CDR3 length is 15 residues. The CDR3 region has the DNA TGCAGTGCTAGAGATATCCGGAGGAGGACCTACGAGCAGTACTTC. This translates into CSARDIRRRTYEQYF.

The chain recombines TRBV19 with TRBJ2-1; 14 bases agree with TRBD2. The CDR3 sequence is 16 residues long. CDR1 is LNHDA and CDR2 is SQIVND in the germline V gene (reference sequence). V trimming: 5 bases; J trimming: 10 bases; junction bases outside the gene matches: 10. The CDR3 bases are TGTGCCAGTAGTTCACCGGGACTAGCGGGGGTTGGCGAGCAGTTCTTC. It yields the protein CASSSPGLAGVGEQFF.

Only a few counts were recorded for this clonotype. J is TRBJ1-5 and V is TRBV7-9; the D gene is possibly TRBD1 (5 bases). Deletions cut 3 bases from V and 0 bases from J, with 6 bases between. This CDR3 region has 14 residues. Germline lookup yields CDR1 SEHNR and CDR2 FQNEAQ (reference sequence). CDR3 amino acids: CASSLTDSNQPQHF. The CDR3 nucleotides read TGTGCCAGCAGCTTGACAGATAGCAATCAGCCCCAGCATTTT.

This clonotype has just a few counts. The chain has TRBV7-2 and TRBJ2-1; TRBD2 aligns across 7 bases. This CDR3 is built from 17 residues. Germline CDR1 is SGHTA and CDR2 is FQGNSA. V gave up 4 bases and J gave up 5 bases; unmatched junction bases: 14. This CDR3 is CASSSPLRREFDNEQFF. Here the CDR3 DNA reads TGTGCCAGCAGCTCTCCCCTGAGGCGGGAGTTTGACAATGAGCAGTTCTTC.

CDR3 sequence reads: CSVEGVDRRSYNEQFF. The CDR3 region has the DNA TGCAGCGTTGAAGGGGTGGACAGACGCTCCTACAATGAGCAGTTCTTC. The chain recombines TRBV29-1 with TRBJ2-1; TRBD1 is a possible D gene (6 bases). Germline CDR1 and CDR2: SQVTM and ANQGSEA. Trimming pared 1 base from V and 0 bases from J, leaving 13 bases between. The CDR3 covers 16 residues.

The chain carries TRBV9 and TRBJ2-7, with D maybe TRBD1 (5 bases). Looked up from germline, CDR1 is SGDLS and CDR2 is YYNGEE. V lost 3 bases to trimming and J lost 5 bases, with 18 bases between them. The CDR3 contains 15 residues. CDR3: CASSAQSGIGDEQYF. CDR3 DNA: TGTGCCAGCAGCGCCCAGTCAGGGATAGGGGACGAGCAGTACTTC.

The chain recombines TRBV9 with TRBJ2-7; tentative D call: TRBD2 (5 bases). CDR3 length: 15 residues. Trimming shortened V by 5 bases and J by 4 bases, and 19 bases separated the two germline ends. The germline V gene has CDR1 SGDLS and CDR2 YYNGEE. DNA for the CDR3: TGTGCCAGCAGTGACCAGCCCGGGCGCGGGTACGAGCAGTACTTC. Translated: CASSDQPGRGYEQYF. Complete variable domain (other parts from reference TRBV9 and TRBJ2-7): DSGVTQTPKHLITATGQRVTLRCSPRSGDLSVYWYQQSLDQGLQFLIQYYNGEERAKGNILERFSAQQFPDLHSELNLSSLELGDSALYFCASSDQPGRGYEQYFGPGTRLTVT.

This clonotype was recorded a few times. The CDR3 sequence is CASSQGLGTEQETQYF. CDR3 DNA sequence: TGCGCCAGCAGCCAGGGACTCGGGACGGAACAAGAGACCCAGTACTTC. The chain uses TRBV4-1 and TRBJ2-5; a possible D gene is TRBD2 (6 bases). Between the trimmed V and J ends, which lost 3 bases and 2 bases, there was a span of 16 bases. The CDR3 has 16 residues. Germline V gene lookup returns CDR1 MGHRA and CDR2 YSYEKL.

This clonotype came up a few times. CDR3 DNA: TGTGCCAGCAGCCCCGGGACAGGGCAATTGCGGCGTGAGCAGTTCTTC. This encodes CASSPGTGQLRREQFF. The chain uses TRBV14 and TRBJ2-1; TRBD1 aligns across 9 bases. The CDR3 loop spans 16 amino acids. Germline V gene sequence: CDR1 SGHDN, CDR2 FVKESK. The trim removed 4 bases at V and 9 bases at J, leaving 13 bases unmatched.

The chain links TRBV7-2 to TRBJ1-4; D is possibly TRBD1 (5 bases). Per the germline V gene, CDR1 is SGHTA and CDR2 is FQGNSA. Trimming took 6 bases from V and 4 from J, leaving 15 bases between them. This CDR3 is built from 15 residues. CDR3 nucleotides: TGTGCCAGCAGTTCATCGGGACGTCATAATGAAAAACTGTTTTTT. Protein sequence: CASSSSGRHNEKLFF.

This clonotype was counted a few times. The V gene is TRBV7-2, the J gene TRBJ1-2; 12 bases are shared with TRBD1. Germline V gene lookup returns CDR1 SGHTA and CDR2 FQGNSA. The junction had 11 bases not matched to a gene; V was cut back by 5 bases and J by 7 bases. This CDR3 has 16 amino acids. The CDR3 spells CASSALPGQGAGGYTF. The CDR3 DNA is TGTGCCAGCAGCGCCTTACCGGGACAGGGGGCGGGTGGCTACACCTTC. The full variable domain, in which reference TRBV7-2 and TRBJ1-2 provide the parts outside the CDR3, is GAGVSQSPSNKVTEKGKDVELRCDPISGHTALYWYRQSLGQGLEFLIYFQGNSAPDKSGLPSDRFSAERTGGSVSTLTIQRTQQEDSAVYLCASSALPGQGAGGYTFGSGTRLTVV.

The chain employs TRBV6-5 and TRBJ1-5; D possibly corresponds to TRBD1 (6 bases). Germline CDR1 MNHEY, CDR2 SVGAGI. Trimming left V 7 bases short and J 0 bases short, with 13 bases between. This CDR3 contains 15 residues. The CDR3 bases are TGTGCCAGCACGAGGGGGACGGATAGCAATCAGCCCCAGCATTTT. Its protein product is CASTRGTDSNQPQHF.

The gene calls are TRBV27 and TRBJ1-1, with D unresolved. Germline lookup yields CDR1 MNHEY and CDR2 SMNVEV (reference sequence). The V and J ends lost 0 bases and 5 bases respectively, with 7 bases between them. The CDR3 loop spans 13 amino acids. CDR3 nucleotides: TGTGCCAGCAGTTTATCCCCGAGGACTGAAGCTTTCTTT. This translates into CASSLSPRTEAFF.

The V and J genes are TRBV20-1 and TRBJ1-2; D is unresolved. The CDR3 contains 11 residues. The ends were cut back, 6 bases at V and 3 bases at J, with 8 bases in the middle. Germline V CDR1 and CDR2: DFQATT, SNEGSKA (reference sequence). The CDR3 region is CSAVKDYGYTF. CDR3 nucleotide sequence: TGCAGTGCCGTTAAGGACTATGGCTACACCTTC.

This clonotype occurred a few times. V and J are TRBV24-1 and TRBJ1-1; no firm D call. CDR1 KGHDR and CDR2 SFDVKD come from the germline V gene. The CDR3 contains 12 residues. Trimming left V 5 bases short and J 3 bases short, with 6 bases between. The CDR3 sequence is CATSVGDTEAFF. The CDR3 DNA follows: TGTGCCACCAGTGTGGGAGACACTGAAGCTTTCTTT.

This chain uses TRBV27 with TRBJ2-3; D gene uncertain. CDR3 size: 17 residues. V lost 5 bases and J lost 4, with 22 bases in between. CDR1 MNHEY and CDR2 SMNVEV come from the germline V gene (reference sequence). The CDR3 nucleotides are TGTGCCAGCAGTGCGGATAGCTACCGCTTCACACCAGATACGCAGTATTTT. This encodes CASSADSYRFTPDTQYF.

Only a few counts were recorded for this clonotype. The rearrangement uses TRBV10-3 and TRBJ1-2; maybe TRBD1 (5 bases). This CDR3 comprises 13 residues. The germline CDR1 and CDR2 sequences are ENHRY and SYGVKD. V gave up 5 bases and J gave up 4 bases, with 11 bases separating them. The CDR3 sequence: CAISLGGTYGYTF. The CDR3 DNA follows: TGTGCCATCAGTCTGGGAGGGACCTATGGCTACACCTTC.

The gene calls are TRBV7-2 and TRBJ2-2, with TRBD2 matching 14 bases. Germline assignment: CDR1 SGHTA and CDR2 FQGNSA. This CDR3 comprises 17 residues. Trimming removed 2 bases from V and 5 bases from J; junction bases left unmatched: 4. For the CDR3, the DNA is TGTGCCAGCAGCTTACGTGGACTAGCGGGAGGTACCGGGGAGCTGTTTTTT. Its translation is CASSLRGLAGGTGELFF.

This clonotype occurred many times. This chain joins TRBV20-1 and TRBJ1-4, with D possibly TRBD1 on 5 matching bases. The V gene's germline CDR1 is DFQATT and CDR2 SNEGSKA (reference sequence). V lost 6 bases and J 3 bases, leaving 20 bases between the germline ends. This CDR3 has 16 residues. This CDR3 reads CSARLGPLVSNEKLFF. DNA for the CDR3: TGCAGTGCGCGATTGGGGCCGCTTGTGTCTAATGAAAAACTGTTTTTT.

This clonotype was seen more than once but under ten times. This sequence joins TRBV7-3 and TRBJ1-1; D not resolved. There are 13 residues in the CDR3. Germline-derived CDR1 and CDR2 are SGHTA and FQGTGA. The V end was cut by 1 base, the J end by 1 base, with 4 bases between. CDR3 bases: TGTGCCAGCAGCTTAATGCGGAACACTGAAGCTTTCTTT. This encodes CASSLMRNTEAFF.